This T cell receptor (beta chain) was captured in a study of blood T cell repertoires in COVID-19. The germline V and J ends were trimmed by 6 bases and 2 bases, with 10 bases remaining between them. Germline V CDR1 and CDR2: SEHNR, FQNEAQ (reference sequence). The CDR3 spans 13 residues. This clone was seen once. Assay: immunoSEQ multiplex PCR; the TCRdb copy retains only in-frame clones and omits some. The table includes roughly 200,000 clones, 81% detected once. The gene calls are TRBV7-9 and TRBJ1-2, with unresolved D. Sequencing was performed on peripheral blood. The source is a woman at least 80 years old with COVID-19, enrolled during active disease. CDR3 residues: CASSPQSNYGYTF. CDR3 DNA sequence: TGTGCCAGCAGTCCCCAGTCAAACTATGGCTACACCTTC.